One and the same sample provided the 13 T cell receptor beta chains below, sequenced in a study of shared clonotypes between healthy human individuals. Assay used: immunoSEQ multiplex PCR; TCRdb lists only in-frame clones, some missing. This table has just over 2,000,000 clones, around 95% appearing once. Sequencing input: naive CD4+ T cells sorted from blood. Subset meaning: CD45RA+ positively selected. The source of these receptors is a young man in good health.

V gene TRBV6-1 combines with J gene TRBJ1-2, with unresolved D. Germline CDR1 MNHNS, CDR2 SASEGT. The V and J ends lost 3 bases and 4 bases respectively, with 9 bases between them. The CDR3 has 13 amino acids. CDR3 DNA: TGTGCCAGCAGTGAGCCCGGCGGCTATGGCTACACCTTC. This gives the protein CASSEPGGYGYTF.

J is TRBJ1-5 and V is TRBV10-3, with a tentative D call TRBD1 (5 bases). Trimming took off 8 bases at V and 5 bases at J, with 13 bases between the two ends. Germline CDR1 and CDR2: ENHRY and SYGVKD. The CDR3 runs to 13 residues. For the CDR3, the DNA is TGTGCCATCGCAGGGAACGCGGATCAGCCCCAGCATTTT. Its protein is CAIAGNADQPQHF.

This rearrangement joins TRBV15 to TRBJ2-7, with D hard to call. This CDR3 has 14 residues. CDR1 is LNHNV and CDR2 is YYDKDF in the germline V gene (reference sequence). V dropped 0 bases and J dropped 5 bases, with 11 bases sitting between them. For the CDR3, the DNA is TGTGCCACCAGCAGAGATCTGGTCATGGACGAGCAGTACTTC. Translated: CATSRDLVMDEQYF.

V gene TRBV10-2 combines with J gene TRBJ1-4; maybe TRBD1 (6 bases). There are 14 residues in the CDR3. Germline CDR1 is WSHSY and CDR2 is SAAADI. Trimming removed 3 bases from V and 7 bases from J, with 12 bases in between. The DNA of the CDR3 is TGCGCCAGCAGTGAACCACAGGGCGGTGAAAAACTGTTTTTT. The encoded protein is CASSEPQGGEKLFF.

The J gene is TRBJ2-3, the V gene TRBV7-9; D uncertain. The CDR3 loop spans 13 amino acids. V dropped 8 bases and J dropped 0 bases, with 9 bases sitting between them. Germline-derived CDR1 and CDR2 are SEHNR and FQNEAQ (reference sequence). CDR3: CASGVPSTDTQYF. CDR3 DNA: TGTGCCAGCGGGGTCCCTAGCACAGATACGCAGTATTTT.

This sequence joins TRBV4-1 and TRBJ2-7; 13 bases fit TRBD2. The germline V gene has CDR1 MGHRA and CDR2 YSYEKL. J lost 2 bases, V lost 6 bases, and 4 bases had no gene match. The CDR3 is 15 residues long. CDR3 DNA: TGCGCCAGCAGACAAACTAGCGGGGGGGCCTACGAGCAGTACTTC. It specifies CASRQTSGGAYEQYF.

This clone was picked up one time. This chain joins TRBV19 and TRBJ2-5; possible D gene TRBD1, 6 bases. This CDR3 contains 13 residues. V dropped 5 bases and J dropped 4 bases, with 11 bases sitting between them. CDR1 and CDR2 (germline): LNHDA, SQIVND (reference sequence). DNA for the CDR3: TGTGCCAGTAGTGCGAACAGGGCAGAGACCCAGTACTTC. It codes for CASSANRAETQYF. The full variable domain, with the rest looked up from reference TRBV19 and TRBJ2-5, is DGGITQSPKYLFRKEGQNVTLSCEQNLNHDAMYWYRQDPGQGLRLIYYSQIVNDFQKGDIAEGYSVSREKKESFPLTVTSAQKNPTAFYLCASSANRAETQYFGPGTRLLVL.

This clone was seen once. This chain joins TRBV10-1 and TRBJ2-7; TRBD2 agrees at 13 bases. Germline CDR1 reads WNHNN; CDR2 reads SYGVQD (reference sequence). J lost 0 bases, V lost 3 bases, and 8 bases had no gene match. CDR3 length equals 18 residues. This chain's CDR3 is CASSDRPGLAGSSYEQYF. The CDR3 region has the DNA TGCGCCAGCAGTGACCGACCGGGACTAGCGGGGAGCTCCTACGAGCAGTACTTC.

This chain joins TRBV5-3 and TRBJ1-4; TRBD1 matches 7 bases. TRBV5-3 is annotated as an ORF whose role is uncertain. Trimming cost V 5 bases and J 8 bases; bases outside gene matches: 6. This CDR3 has 13 amino acids. In nucleotides, the CDR3 is TGTGCCAGAAGATGCGGACAGGAGGAAAAACTGTTTTTT. This codes for CARRCGQEEKLFF.

With regard to this clone: Mismatch with germline at one junction end may stem from a read error. The gene calls are TRBV5-1 and TRBJ2-7; TRBD1 is a possible D gene (6 bases). The CDR3 is 13 residues long. Germline V gene data show CDR1 as SGHRS and CDR2 as YFSETQ. The chain's CDR3 is CASRWGPSDEQYF. The CDR3, as DNA: TGCGCCAGCAGGTGGGGGCCCTCCGACGAGCAGTACTTC.

J is TRBJ2-7 and V is TRBV10-3; 12 bases match TRBD2. With 10 bases clipped from V and 6 bases from J, the junction kept 10 bases outside the gene matches. CDR1 ENHRY and CDR2 SYGVKD come from the germline V gene. The CDR3 extends over 14 amino acids. CDR3 in DNA: TGTGCCACTAACTGGCTACTAGCGGGAGGCGAGCAGTACTTC. This encodes CATNWLLAGGEQYF.

This clone was picked up one time. CDR3 bases: TGTGCCAGCAGTGAAGCGAGGACGCGAGTATCCTTTGAAAAACTGTTTTTT. Translated, it gives CASSEARTRVSFEKLFF. This chain links TRBV6-1 with TRBJ1-4; D is unresolved. The CDR3 runs 17 residues. The ends were cut back, 0 bases at V and 7 bases at J, with 18 bases in the middle. Germline V gene data show CDR1 as MNHNS and CDR2 as SASEGT.

This clone was found once. The rearrangement uses TRBV10-3 and TRBJ2-3, with D unresolved. Per germline, CDR1 ENHRY and CDR2 SYGVKD. This CDR3 has 15 residues. V was trimmed by 0 bases and J by 8 bases, leaving 15 bases between them. DNA of the CDR3: TGTGCCATCAGTGAGTCGGAAGCTGGGTTGGTTACGCAGTATTTT. Translation: CAISESEAGLVTQYF.